This passage covers 3 T cell receptor beta chains from one sample sequenced in a study of radiation and T cells in renal cell carcinoma. As to time point: blood 4 weeks post-SBRT, at nephrectomy. Treatment meaning: 15 Gy SBRT to primary tumor, nephrectomy 4 weeks later. This table comes from immunoSEQ multiplex PCR, and its TCRdb copy is limited to in-frame clones, with some not included. The table lists about 150,000 clones, around 88% of them singletons, with 17% in the top ten. The source was blood, collected from a patient whose treatment included radiotherapy and nephrectomy. These receptors were obtained from a woman aged 45-59 years with renal cell carcinoma.

This clone has just a few counts. V and J are TRBV9 and TRBJ2-7, with no clear D. There are 14 residues in the CDR3. V was trimmed by 0 bases and J by 2 bases, leaving 9 bases between them. CDR1 SGDLS and CDR2 YYNGEE come from the germline V gene. This CDR3 reads CASSVDRVPYEQYF. CDR3 DNA sequence: TGTGCCAGCAGCGTAGATAGGGTTCCCTACGAGCAGTACTTC.

With regard to this clone: Germline is not matched at one junction end, which may reflect a read error. V gene TRBV18 combines with J gene TRBJ1-1, with unresolved D. The CDR3 is 15 residues long. Germline CDR1 reads KGHSH; CDR2 reads LQKENI. CDR3 DNA: TGTGCCAGCTCACGAGAGACGGTAGTTAACAGTGAAGCTTTCTTT. Translation: CASSRETVVNSEAFF.

The V gene is TRBV7-9, the J gene TRBJ1-6, with TRBD1 matching 7 bases. The V gene's germline CDR1 is SEHNR and CDR2 FQNEAQ (reference sequence). CDR3 length: 15 amino acids. V shed 5 bases and J 8 bases; nucleotides not matched to a gene: 9. CDR3 region: CASSPGGTDHSPLHF. Written as DNA, the CDR3 is TGTGCCAGCAGCCCGGGCGGGACAGATCATTCACCCCTCCACTTT.